These 25 T cell receptor beta chains were sequenced from one sample in a study of blood T cell repertoires in COVID-19. Repertoires were generated with immunoSEQ multiplex PCR, while TCRdb's copy carries only in-frame clones and drops some. The table shows around 71,000 clones, with 85% to 90% occurring only once. Input material: peripheral blood. The receptors originated from a man of 80 years or more with acute or convalescent COVID-19.

The chain combines TRBV9 with TRBJ1-6, with 8 bases matching TRBD1. The V gene end was trimmed by 0 bases and the J gene end by 5 bases; junction bases not matched to a gene: 13. CDR1 and CDR2 from the germline V gene are SGDLS and YYNGEE. The CDR3 has 19 residues. The CDR3 DNA reads TGTGCCAGCAGCGTAGAAGGATTGGGTTGGACAGGGAATAATTCACCCCTCCACTTT. Translated: CASSVEGLGWTGNNSPLHF.

The V and J genes are TRBV28 and TRBJ2-1, with TRBD2 matching 10 bases. Looked up from germline, CDR1 is MDHEN and CDR2 is SYDVKM. Trimming at V came to 1 base and at J to 5 bases, leaving 2 bases not matched to a gene. The CDR3 consists of 15 residues. CDR3 residues: CASSLSSGSDNEQFF. CDR3 bases: TGTGCCAGCAGTTTATCTAGCGGGAGTGACAATGAGCAGTTCTTC. The entire variable domain, with the rest obtained from reference TRBV28 and TRBJ2-1, is as follows: DVKVTQSSRYLVKRTGEKVFLECVQDMDHENMFWYRQDPGLGLRLIYFSYDVKMKEKGDIPEGYSVSREKKERFSLILESASTNQTSMYLCASSLSSGSDNEQFFGPGTRLTVL.

V gene TRBV10-3 combines with J gene TRBJ2-3, with D uncertain. V dropped 1 base and J dropped 6 bases, with 17 bases sitting between them. CDR1 is ENHRY, CDR2 SYGVKD, per germline. The CDR3 is made up of 16 amino acids. The CDR3 coding sequence is TGTGCCATCAGTGAGTGGGCCCCCAGCCGCAGCGATACGCAGTATTTT. It yields the protein CAISEWAPSRSDTQYF.

The CDR3 loop is CASSPEQGRERNSPLHF. The CDR3 DNA follows: TGTGCCAGCAGCCCAGAACAGGGAAGGGAAAGAAATTCACCCCTCCACTTT. This sequence joins TRBV9 and TRBJ1-6; possible D gene TRBD1, 6 bases. Trimming took 4 bases from V and 7 from J, leaving 21 bases between them. Germline values: CDR1 SGDLS, CDR2 YYNGEE. The CDR3 spans 17 residues.

This chain uses TRBV5-4 with TRBJ1-2; TRBD1 matches at 10 bases. This CDR3 comprises 15 residues. CDR1 is SGHNT, CDR2 YYREEE, per germline (reference sequence). With V trimmed by 0 bases and J by 9 bases, 8 bases remained unmatched. As DNA, the CDR3 is TGTGCCAGCAGCTTGGGTACGACAGGGGGCGAGAGCTACACCTTC. This encodes CASSLGTTGGESYTF.

The chain joins TRBV5-1 to TRBJ1-4; 8 bases match TRBD1. Losses at the gene ends were 4 bases for V and 3 bases for J; bases not matched to a gene: 8. This CDR3 region has 16 residues. Germline V CDR1 and CDR2: SGHRS, YFSETQ. In DNA form, the CDR3 reads TGCGCCAGCAGCCTCCGGGACAGGAGGTCTAATGAAAAACTGTTTTTT. This translates into CASSLRDRRSNEKLFF.

This clone was seen just once. This chain links TRBV20-1 with TRBJ1-5; no clear D. The CDR3 totals 14 residues. Germline loops: CDR1 DFQATT, CDR2 SNEGSKA (reference sequence). Trimming cost V 3 bases and J 0 bases, with 9 bases left between them. The CDR3 protein is CSASLHYSNQPQHF. In nucleotides, the CDR3 is TGCAGTGCTAGTCTTCACTATAGCAATCAGCCCCAGCATTTT.

This clone came up a few times. The chain carries TRBV10-2 and TRBJ1-1; D unresolved. The V end was cut by 8 bases, the J end by 1 base, with 14 bases between. The germline V gene has CDR1 WSHSY and CDR2 SAAADI. The CDR3 totals 14 residues. The CDR3 DNA reads as TGCGCCAGCTCCCACAGCTCAGGGAACACTGAAGCTTTCTTT. Amino acids: CASSHSSGNTEAFF.

The rearrangement uses TRBV6-1 and TRBJ1-5, with 9 positions matching TRBD1. Losses at the gene ends were 4 bases for V and 4 bases for J; bases not matched to a gene: 8. Per germline, CDR1 MNHNS and CDR2 SASEGT. This CDR3 contains 16 residues. CDR3 residues: CASSALGTGLNQPQHF. The CDR3 region has the DNA TGTGCCAGCAGTGCCCTCGGGACAGGGCTGAATCAGCCCCAGCATTTT.

The chain combines TRBV4-1 with TRBJ2-1; 8 bases line up with TRBD1. The V gene's germline CDR1 is MGHRA and CDR2 YSYEKL. V shed 4 bases and J 4 bases; nucleotides not matched to a gene: 3. This CDR3 is built from 14 residues. CDR3 region: CASSRQGPYNEQFF. CDR3 in DNA: TGCGCCAGCAGCCGACAGGGGCCGTACAATGAGCAGTTCTTC.

V is TRBV18 and J is TRBJ2-7; 7 nucleotides match TRBD1. V lost 5 bases, J lost 6 bases, and 4 bases stayed unmatched. Germline CDR1 KGHSH, CDR2 LQKENI. The CDR3 consists of 12 residues. This CDR3 reads CASSSGGSEQYF. CDR3 bases: TGTGCCAGCTCATCAGGGGGAAGCGAGCAGTACTTC.

The sample holds one count of this clone. The chain is built from TRBV11-2 and TRBJ2-3, with 8 bases that match TRBD2. J lost 3 bases, V lost 5 bases, and 7 bases had no gene match. The CDR3 runs 15 residues. Germline lookup yields CDR1 SGHAT and CDR2 FQNNGV. The CDR3 nucleotides are TGTGCCAGCAGCACTCAGCGGGGGTGGACAGATACGCAGTATTTT. Amino acids: CASSTQRGWTDTQYF.

The chain joins TRBV7-9 to TRBJ1-2; D unresolved. Germline V gives CDR1 SEHNR, CDR2 FQNEAQ (reference sequence). This CDR3 has 13 residues. V was pared by 1 base and J by 3 bases, with 6 bases between. CDR3 coding DNA: TGTGCCAGCAGCTTAGGTGGGCACTATGGCTACACCTTC. This sequence encodes CASSLGGHYGYTF. The variable domain in full, with the rest retrieved from reference TRBV7-9 and TRBJ1-2, is DTGVSQNPRHKITKRGQNVTFRCDPISEHNRLYWYRQTLGQGPEFLTYFQNEAQLEKSRLLSDRFSAERPKGSFSTLEIQRTEQGDSAMYLCASSLGGHYGYTFGSGTRLTVV.

The J gene is TRBJ1-3, the V gene TRBV5-1; D possibly corresponds to TRBD1 (5 bases). The germline gives CDR1 SGHRS, CDR2 YFSETQ. Trimming shortened V by 3 bases and J by 2 bases, and 9 bases separated the two germline ends. This CDR3 is 14 amino acids long. DNA of the CDR3: TGCGCCAGCAGCTCGACGGGGGCTGGAAACACCATATATTTT. This translates into CASSSTGAGNTIYF.

The chain joins TRBV7-2 to TRBJ2-1, with D possibly TRBD2 on 6 matching bases. V gave up 1 base and J gave up 8 bases, with 15 bases separating them. The CDR3 runs to 15 residues. Germline V CDR1 and CDR2: SGHTA, FQGNSA. The CDR3 region has the DNA TGTGCCAGCAGCTTAGTTAGGCTAGCGTCAGATGAGCAGTTCTTC. Protein product: CASSLVRLASDEQFF.

The chain is built from TRBV7-8 and TRBJ1-5; D is perhaps TRBD1 (5 bases). V lost 1 base to trimming and J lost 4 bases, with 11 bases between them. The CDR3 covers 15 residues. Germline V gives CDR1 SGHVS, CDR2 FQNEAQ. The CDR3 loop is CASSLDPGQNQPQHF. The CDR3 nucleotides read TGTGCCAGCAGCTTAGATCCAGGGCAAAATCAGCCCCAGCATTTT.

This chain joins TRBV9 and TRBJ1-4; no clear D. V lost 1 base to trimming and J lost 4 bases, with 5 bases between them. This CDR3 contains 13 residues. Germline assignment: CDR1 SGDLS and CDR2 YYNGEE. The CDR3 bases are TGTGCCAGCAGCGTACGGGTTAATGAAAAACTGTTTTTT. Residues: CASSVRVNEKLFF.

In DNA form, the CDR3 reads TGTGCCAGCAGTTTATCAGGGTTCTTGGGTCAGCCCCAGCATTTT. Translation: CASSLSGFLGQPQHF. This rearrangement joins TRBV28 to TRBJ1-5, with D perhaps matching TRBD1 (5 bases). CDR1 MDHEN and CDR2 SYDVKM come from the germline V gene. The CDR3 extends over 15 amino acids. V was shortened by 1 base and J by 6 bases, with 13 bases between the two germline ends.

This chain uses TRBV6-2 or TRBV6-3 with TRBJ2-7, with TRBD2 identical over 8 bases. The trim removed 6 bases at V and 6 bases at J, leaving 19 bases unmatched. The CDR3 length is 17 residues. Germline CDR1 MNHEY, CDR2 SVGEGT. CDR3 in amino acids: CASRPGGAGEPYTEQYF. The CDR3, as DNA: TGTGCCAGCAGACCTGGGGGAGCGGGGGAACCCTACACCGAGCAGTACTTC.

The V and J genes are TRBV6-6 and TRBJ2-5; 11 bases agree with TRBD2. CDR1 and CDR2 from the germline V gene are MNHNY and SVGAGI (reference sequence). V shed 4 bases, J shed 5 bases, and the junction held 9 bases outside the gene matches. The CDR3 extends over 16 amino acids. CDR3 residues: CASSFRLAGTEETQYF. The CDR3 DNA is TGTGCCAGCAGTTTCCGACTAGCGGGGACGGAGGAGACCCAGTACTTC.

V gene TRBV7-2 combines with J gene TRBJ2-1; TRBD2 agrees at 9 bases. In germline, CDR1 is SGHTA, CDR2 FQGNSA. The CDR3 runs to 19 residues. With V trimmed by 2 bases and J by 2 bases, 13 bases remained unmatched. The CDR3 DNA reads as TGTGCCAGCAGCTTATTCCCCGGTGGGCTAGCGGGAACCTACAATGAGCAGTTCTTC. Amino acids: CASSLFPGGLAGTYNEQFF. The full variable domain, completed using reference TRBV7-2 and TRBJ2-1, is GAGVSQSPSNKVTEKGKDVELRCDPISGHTALYWYRQSLGQGLEFLIYFQGNSAPDKSGLPSDRFSAERTGGSVSTLTIQRTQQEDSAVYLCASSLFPGGLAGTYNEQFFGPGTRLTVL.

The chain links TRBV7-6 to TRBJ2-7; 8 positions agree with TRBD1. Germline loops: CDR1 SGHVS, CDR2 FNYEAQ. The J segment lost 2 bases and the V segment lost 1 base, leaving 4 bases of the junction unmatched. CDR3 length: 15 residues. The CDR3 sequence: CASSLDQGATYEQYF. CDR3 in DNA: TGTGCCAGCAGCTTAGATCAGGGGGCGACCTACGAGCAGTACTTC.

The chain combines TRBV19 with TRBJ2-7; D not certain. The CDR3 totals 14 residues. The V and J ends lost 4 bases and 1 base respectively, with 11 bases between them. Germline assignment: CDR1 LNHDA and CDR2 SQIVND (reference sequence). The CDR3 DNA is TGTGCCAGTAGTACGCCATACCTATCCTACGAGCAGTACTTC. Protein sequence: CASSTPYLSYEQYF.

The chain links TRBV5-4 to TRBJ2-3; perhaps TRBD1 as D (6 bases). Germline V lookup: CDR1 SGHNT, CDR2 YYREEE (reference sequence). Deletions cut 3 bases from V and 0 bases from J, with 8 bases between. This CDR3 contains 14 residues. CDR3 region: CASSSGVSTDTQYF. CDR3 in DNA: TGTGCCAGCAGCTCAGGGGTTAGCACAGATACGCAGTATTTT.

The chain has TRBV3-1 (or the pseudogene TRBV3-2) and TRBJ2-1, with a tentative D call TRBD2 (6 bases). Per the germline V gene, CDR1 is LGHDT and CDR2 is YNNKEL (reference sequence). The V and J ends lost 4 bases and 6 bases respectively, with 16 bases between them. The CDR3 has 15 amino acids. For the CDR3, the DNA is TGTGCCAGCAGCCGCCGGACGGGGGTGGGCAATGAGCAGTTCTTC. This sequence encodes CASSRRTGVGNEQFF.